The T cell receptor beta chain under discussion was sequenced for a study of shared clonotypes between healthy human individuals. Points from the study as a whole: Researchers found naive subsets generally carried larger estimated richness than memory subsets. Non-shared clonotypes had lower generation probabilities than those shared by all four donors. The low donor count limited represented genetic and exposure-history diversity.

Samples underwent the assay at deep level. Produced via immunoSEQ multiplex PCR; TCRdb's table is partial and in-frame only. The sample holds 950,000 to 1,200,000 clones, around three quarters seen once. Germline lookup yields CDR1 LNHNV and CDR2 YYDKDF (reference sequence). V lost 5 bases, J lost 7 bases, and 5 bases stayed unmatched. This CDR3 spans 13 amino acids. For this clone: What it binds is unknown.

The J gene is TRBJ2-1, the V gene TRBV15, with 7 nucleotides matching TRBD2. Sequences were obtained from memory CD4+ T cells from PBMCs. As for subset: CD45RA-negative fraction. The sequence was collected from a man aged 18 to 30 in good health. Some clones in this sample may be carry-over from other donors' samples. The CDR3: CATSGRAGNEQFF. The CDR3 region has the DNA TGTGCCACCAGCGGAAGAGCGGGAAATGAGCAGTTCTTC.